This T cell receptor beta chain was retrieved from a study of regulatory T cells in long-lasting Graves disease. Findings of the study overall: Persistent disease showed a preference for TRBV28, TRBJ1-2 and TRBJ2-5.

This clonotype occurred a few times. Its antigen is unidentified. Time point of the sample: persistent/refractory GD, antithyroid drugs over 5 years with positive TRAb. The TCR library was made from RNA that had been extracted from PBMCs in TRIzol. Construction of the TCR beta libraries employed iRepertoire HTBI primers in conjunction with Arm-PCR of CDR3 regions. Each CDR3 protein gets one entry after TCRdb re-called the multiplex PCR reads with MiXCR. Of roughly 360,000 distinct CDR3 sequences in the sample, approximately 23% were seen once. Deletions cut 5 bases from V and 4 bases from J, with 12 bases between. The CDR3 length is 13 residues. The germline V gene encodes CDR1 SEHNR and CDR2 FQNEAQ (reference sequence).

V usage is TRBV7-9 and J usage is TRBJ2-7; the D gene is possibly TRBD1 (6 bases). The source was peripheral blood mononuclear cells (PBMCs), collected when the disease was refractory, from a patient treated with antithyroid drugs. This clonotype was obtained from a woman aged 35 to 49 with Graves disease. The CDR3, as DNA: TGTGCCAGCAGCGGGACACAGGGATACGAGCAGTACTTC. Translated, it gives CASSGTQGYEQYF.